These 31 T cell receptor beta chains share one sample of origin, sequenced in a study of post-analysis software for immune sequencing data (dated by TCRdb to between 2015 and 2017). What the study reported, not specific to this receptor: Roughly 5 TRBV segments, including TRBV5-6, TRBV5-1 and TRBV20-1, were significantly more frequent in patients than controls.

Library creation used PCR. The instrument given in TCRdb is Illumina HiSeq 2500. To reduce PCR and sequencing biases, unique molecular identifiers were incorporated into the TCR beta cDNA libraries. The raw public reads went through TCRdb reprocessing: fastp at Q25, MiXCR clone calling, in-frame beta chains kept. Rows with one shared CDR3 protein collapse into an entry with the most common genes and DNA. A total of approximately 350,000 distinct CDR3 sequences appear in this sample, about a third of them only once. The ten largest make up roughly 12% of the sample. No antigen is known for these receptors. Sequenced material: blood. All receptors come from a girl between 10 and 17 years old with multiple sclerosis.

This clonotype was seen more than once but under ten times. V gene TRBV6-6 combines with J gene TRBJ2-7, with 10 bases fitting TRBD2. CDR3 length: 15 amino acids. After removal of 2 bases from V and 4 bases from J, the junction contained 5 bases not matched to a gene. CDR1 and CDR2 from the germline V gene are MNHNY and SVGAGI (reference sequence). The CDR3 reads CASSYSGGAGYEQYF. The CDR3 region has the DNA TGTGCCAGCAGTTACAGCGGGGGGGCGGGATACGAGCAGTACTTC.

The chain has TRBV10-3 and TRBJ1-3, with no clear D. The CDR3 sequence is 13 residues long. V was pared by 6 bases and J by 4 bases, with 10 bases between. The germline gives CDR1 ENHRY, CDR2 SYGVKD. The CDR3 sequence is CAIRWDSGNTIYF. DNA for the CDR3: TGTGCCATCAGATGGGATTCCGGAAACACCATATATTTT.

The CDR3 DNA follows: TGTGCCAGCAAAGAGATGGGACAGGGTGTCAATGAGCAGTTCTTC. Its translation is CASKEMGQGVNEQFF. V usage is TRBV4-2 and J usage is TRBJ2-1; 9 positions match TRBD1. Germline CDR1 LGHNA, CDR2 YNFKEQ. V trimming: 7 bases; J trimming: 6 bases; junction bases outside the gene matches: 10. The CDR3 is 15 amino acids.

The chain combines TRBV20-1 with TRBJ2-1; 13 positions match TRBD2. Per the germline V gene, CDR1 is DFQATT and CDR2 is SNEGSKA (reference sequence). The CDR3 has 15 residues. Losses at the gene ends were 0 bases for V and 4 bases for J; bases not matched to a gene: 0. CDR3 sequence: CSARETSGGYNEQFF. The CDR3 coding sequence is TGCAGTGCTAGAGAGACTAGCGGGGGGTACAATGAGCAGTTCTTC.

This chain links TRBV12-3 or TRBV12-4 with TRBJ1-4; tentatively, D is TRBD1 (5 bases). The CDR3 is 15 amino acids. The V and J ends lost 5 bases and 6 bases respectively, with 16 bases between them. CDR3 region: CASSPRGTAHEKLFF. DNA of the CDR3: TGTGCCAGCAGTCCACGCGGGACTGCCCATGAAAAACTGTTTTTT.

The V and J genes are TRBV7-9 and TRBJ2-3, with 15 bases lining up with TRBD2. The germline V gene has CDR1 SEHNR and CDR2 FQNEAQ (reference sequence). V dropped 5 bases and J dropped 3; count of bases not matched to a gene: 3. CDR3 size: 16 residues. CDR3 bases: TGTGCCAGCAGCGGACTAGCGGGGGGGCCAACAGATACGCAGTATTTT. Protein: CASSGLAGGPTDTQYF.

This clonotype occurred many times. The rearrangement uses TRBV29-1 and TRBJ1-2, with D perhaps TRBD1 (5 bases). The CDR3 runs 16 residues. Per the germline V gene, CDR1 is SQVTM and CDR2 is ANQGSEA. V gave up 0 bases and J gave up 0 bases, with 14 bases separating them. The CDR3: CSVEDFSRVANYGYTF. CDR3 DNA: TGCAGCGTTGAAGATTTTAGCAGGGTTGCTAACTATGGCTACACCTTC.

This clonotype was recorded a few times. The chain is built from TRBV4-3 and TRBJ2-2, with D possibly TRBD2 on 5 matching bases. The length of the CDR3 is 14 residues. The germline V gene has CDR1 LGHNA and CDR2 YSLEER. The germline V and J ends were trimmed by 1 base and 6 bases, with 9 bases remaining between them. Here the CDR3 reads CASSQGTQSGELFF. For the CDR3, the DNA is TGCGCCAGCAGCCAAGGGACTCAATCCGGGGAGCTGTTTTTT.

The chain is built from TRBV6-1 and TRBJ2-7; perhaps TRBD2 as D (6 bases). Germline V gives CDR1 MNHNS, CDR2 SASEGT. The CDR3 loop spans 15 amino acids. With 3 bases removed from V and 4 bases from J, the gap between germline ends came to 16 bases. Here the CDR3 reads CASSEGPGAPYEQYF. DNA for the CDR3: TGTGCCAGCAGTGAGGGACCGGGAGCCCCTTACGAGCAGTACTTC.

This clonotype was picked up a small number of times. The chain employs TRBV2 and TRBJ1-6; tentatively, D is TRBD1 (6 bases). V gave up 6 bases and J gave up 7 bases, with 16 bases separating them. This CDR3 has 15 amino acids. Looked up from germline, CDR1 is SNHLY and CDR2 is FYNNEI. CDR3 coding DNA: TGTGCCAGCAGCATAGGACAGACTTTGAATTCACCCCTCCACTTT. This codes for CASSIGQTLNSPLHF.

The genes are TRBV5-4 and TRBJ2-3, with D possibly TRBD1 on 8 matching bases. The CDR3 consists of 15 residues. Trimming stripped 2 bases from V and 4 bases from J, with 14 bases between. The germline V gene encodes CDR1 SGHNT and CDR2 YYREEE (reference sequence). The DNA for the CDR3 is TGTGCCAGCAGCTTACGGACAGGGAGGGCAGATACGCAGTATTTT. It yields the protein CASSLRTGRADTQYF.

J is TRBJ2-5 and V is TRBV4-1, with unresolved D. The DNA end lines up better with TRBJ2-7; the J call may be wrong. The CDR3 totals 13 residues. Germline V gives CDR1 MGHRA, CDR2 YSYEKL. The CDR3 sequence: CASSQDRPNEQYF. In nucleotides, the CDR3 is TGCGCCAGCAGCCAAGATAGGCCCAACGAGCAGTACTTC.

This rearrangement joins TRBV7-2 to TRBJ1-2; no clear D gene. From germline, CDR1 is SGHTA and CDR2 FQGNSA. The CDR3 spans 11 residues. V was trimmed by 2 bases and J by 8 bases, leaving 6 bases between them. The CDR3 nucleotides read TGTGCCAGCAGCTTACATCAGGGCTACACCTTC. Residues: CASSLHQGYTF.

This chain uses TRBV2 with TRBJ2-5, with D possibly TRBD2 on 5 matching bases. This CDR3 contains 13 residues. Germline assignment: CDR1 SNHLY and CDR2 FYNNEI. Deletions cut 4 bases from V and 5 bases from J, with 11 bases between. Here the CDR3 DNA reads TGTGCCAGCAGTGTGGGAGAGAGGGAGACCCAGTACTTC. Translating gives CASSVGERETQYF.

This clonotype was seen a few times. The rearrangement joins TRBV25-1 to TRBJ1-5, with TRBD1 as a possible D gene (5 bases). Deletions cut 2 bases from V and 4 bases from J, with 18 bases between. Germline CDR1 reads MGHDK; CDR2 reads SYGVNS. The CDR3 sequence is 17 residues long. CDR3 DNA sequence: TGTGCCAGCAGTGAAACTCGCGGGGCCGACCGGAATCAGCCCCAGCATTTT. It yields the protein CASSETRGADRNQPQHF.

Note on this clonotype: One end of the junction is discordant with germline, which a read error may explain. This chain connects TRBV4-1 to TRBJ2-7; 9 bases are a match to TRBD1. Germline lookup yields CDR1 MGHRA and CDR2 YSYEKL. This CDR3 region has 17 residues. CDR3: CTSSQVLRTGEYNEQYF. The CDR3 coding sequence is TGCACCAGCAGCCAAGTGTTGAGGACAGGGGAATATAACGAGCAGTACTTC.

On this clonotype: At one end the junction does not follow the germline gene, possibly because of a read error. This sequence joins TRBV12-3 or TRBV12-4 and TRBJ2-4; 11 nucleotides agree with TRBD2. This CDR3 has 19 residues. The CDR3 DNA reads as TGTGCCAGTAGTTTAGCGGGAGGGACTAGCGGCCTAGCCAAAAACATTCAGTACTTC. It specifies CASSLAGGTSGLAKNIQYF.

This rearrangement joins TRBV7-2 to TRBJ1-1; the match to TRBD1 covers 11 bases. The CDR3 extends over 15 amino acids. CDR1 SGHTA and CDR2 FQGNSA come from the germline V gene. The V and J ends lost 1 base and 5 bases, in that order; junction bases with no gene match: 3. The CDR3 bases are TGTGCCAGCAGCTTAGAGGGACAGGGGGGGACTGAAGCTTTCTTT. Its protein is CASSLEGQGGTEAFF.

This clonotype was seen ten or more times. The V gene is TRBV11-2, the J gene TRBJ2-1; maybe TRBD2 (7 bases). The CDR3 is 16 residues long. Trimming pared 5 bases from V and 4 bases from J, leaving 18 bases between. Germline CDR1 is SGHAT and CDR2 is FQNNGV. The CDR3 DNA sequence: TGTGCCAGCAGCCAGCTGGGGCGGGGGCTGTACAATGAGCAGTTCTTC. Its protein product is CASSQLGRGLYNEQFF.

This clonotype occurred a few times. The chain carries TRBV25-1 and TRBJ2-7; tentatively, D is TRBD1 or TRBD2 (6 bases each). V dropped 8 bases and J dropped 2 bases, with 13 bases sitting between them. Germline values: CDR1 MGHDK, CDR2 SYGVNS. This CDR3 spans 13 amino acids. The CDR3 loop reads CASGRGHPYEQYF. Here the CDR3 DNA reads TGTGCCAGCGGGCGGGGACATCCCTACGAGCAGTACTTC.

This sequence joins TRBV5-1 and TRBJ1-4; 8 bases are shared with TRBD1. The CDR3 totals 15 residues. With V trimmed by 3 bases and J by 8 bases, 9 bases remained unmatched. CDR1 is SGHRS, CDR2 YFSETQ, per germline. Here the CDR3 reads CASSYSRGLKEKLFF. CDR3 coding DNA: TGCGCCAGCAGCTATTCCAGGGGGCTGAAAGAAAAACTGTTTTTT.

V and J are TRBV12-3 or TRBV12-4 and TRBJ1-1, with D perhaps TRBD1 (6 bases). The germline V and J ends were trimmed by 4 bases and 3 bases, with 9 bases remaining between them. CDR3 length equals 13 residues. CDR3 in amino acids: CASSYEGDTEAFF. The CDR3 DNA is TGTGCCAGCAGTTACGAGGGGGACACTGAAGCTTTCTTT.

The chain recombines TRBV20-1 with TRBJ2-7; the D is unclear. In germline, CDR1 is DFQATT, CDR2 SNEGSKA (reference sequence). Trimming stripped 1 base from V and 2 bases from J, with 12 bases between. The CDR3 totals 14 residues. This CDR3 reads CSARGPHGTYEQYF. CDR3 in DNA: TGCAGTGCTAGAGGACCCCATGGCACCTACGAGCAGTACTTC.

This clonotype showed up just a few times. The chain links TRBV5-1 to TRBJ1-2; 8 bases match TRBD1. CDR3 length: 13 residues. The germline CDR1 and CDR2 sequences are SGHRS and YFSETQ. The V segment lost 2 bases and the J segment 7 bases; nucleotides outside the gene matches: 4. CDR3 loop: CASSFQGASGYTF. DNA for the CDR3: TGCGCCAGCAGCTTCCAGGGGGCGAGTGGCTACACCTTC.

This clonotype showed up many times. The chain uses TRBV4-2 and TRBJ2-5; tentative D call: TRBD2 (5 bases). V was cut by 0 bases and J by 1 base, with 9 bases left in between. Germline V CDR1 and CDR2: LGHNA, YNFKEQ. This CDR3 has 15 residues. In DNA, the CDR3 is TGTGCCAGCAGCCAAGATGTGGGAGTCCAAGAGACCCAGTACTTC. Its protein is CASSQDVGVQETQYF.

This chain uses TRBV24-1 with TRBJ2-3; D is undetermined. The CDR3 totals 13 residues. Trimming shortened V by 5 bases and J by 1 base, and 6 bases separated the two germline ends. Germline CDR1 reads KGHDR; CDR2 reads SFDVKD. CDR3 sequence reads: CATSAAGTDTQYF. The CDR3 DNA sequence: TGTGCCACCAGTGCGGCGGGCACAGATACGCAGTATTTT.

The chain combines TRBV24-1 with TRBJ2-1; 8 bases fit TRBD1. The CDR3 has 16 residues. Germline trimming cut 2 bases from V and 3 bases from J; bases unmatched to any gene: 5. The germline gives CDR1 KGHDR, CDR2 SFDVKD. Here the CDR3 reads CATSDSQGANYNEQFF. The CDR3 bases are TGTGCCACCAGTGATTCCCAGGGGGCCAACTACAATGAGCAGTTCTTC.

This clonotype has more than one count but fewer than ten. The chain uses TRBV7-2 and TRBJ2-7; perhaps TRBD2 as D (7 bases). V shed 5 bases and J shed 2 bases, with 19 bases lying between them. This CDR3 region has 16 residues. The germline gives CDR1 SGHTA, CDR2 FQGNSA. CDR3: CASSRRHRGTTYEQYF. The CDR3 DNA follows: TGTGCCAGCAGCCGAAGGCATAGGGGGACTACCTACGAGCAGTACTTC.

In DNA form, the CDR3 reads TGCGCCAGCTCGGGGTCCTATGGCTACACCTTC. This codes for CASSGSYGYTF. The V gene is TRBV4-1, the J gene TRBJ1-2; the D is unclear. This CDR3 is 11 amino acids long. Germline CDR1 reads MGHRA; CDR2 reads YSYEKL. Trimming removed 8 bases from V and 4 bases from J, with 8 bases in between.

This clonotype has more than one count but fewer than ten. In nucleotides, the CDR3 is TGCGCCAGCAGCTGGACTAGCGGGGCTTACAATGAGCAGTTCTTC. This sequence encodes CASSWTSGAYNEQFF. The chain couples TRBV5-1 to TRBJ2-1; TRBD2 matches 12 bases. The V gene's germline CDR1 is SGHRS and CDR2 YFSETQ. V shed 3 bases and J 4 bases; nucleotides not matched to a gene: 2. CDR3 size: 15 residues.

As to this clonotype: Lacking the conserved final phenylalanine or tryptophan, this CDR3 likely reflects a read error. The CDR3 DNA is TGTGCCAGCATCCTAACAGGGGAAGGCGGGGAGCTGTTTGTT. It translates to CASILTGEGGELFV. This rearrangement joins TRBV7-9 to TRBJ2-2; 7 nucleotides match TRBD1. Unmatched junction bases numbered 9, after V lost 7 bases and J lost 7 bases. The CDR3 consists of 14 residues. Per germline, CDR1 SEHNR and CDR2 FQNEAQ (reference sequence).